One sample yielded the 22 T cell receptor beta chains listed below, sequenced in a study of blood T cell repertoires in COVID-19. Sequencing was performed with immunoSEQ multiplex PCR; in TCRdb, only in-frame clones are kept and a portion is missing. The sample contains 100,000 to 150,000 clones, about 84% of which appear only once. The sample comprised peripheral blood. Every receptor here comes from a human donor in a cohort sampled during active COVID-19.

This chain connects TRBV7-8 to TRBJ2-3, with TRBD2 matching over 7 bases. J was trimmed by 2 bases and V by 1 base; bases with no gene match: 15. The CDR3 sequence is 19 residues long. Per germline, CDR1 SGHVS and CDR2 FQNEAQ. In DNA form, the CDR3 reads TGTGCCAGCAGCTTAGAGAGGCAGGGACTAACGATAAACACAGATACGCAGTATTTT. It is translated as CASSLERQGLTINTDTQYF.

The J gene is TRBJ1-2, the V gene TRBV2; 7 bases match TRBD1. The germline CDR1 and CDR2 sequences are SNHLY and FYNNEI. The CDR3 is made up of 13 amino acids. Trimming removed 2 bases from V and 8 bases from J; junction bases left unmatched: 5. The CDR3 loop is CASSENLQGGYTF. The CDR3 DNA reads TGTGCCAGCAGTGAAAATTTACAGGGGGGCTACACCTTC.

Only one count was recorded for this clone. The chain combines TRBV18 with TRBJ2-7, with TRBD1 matching over 10 bases. The CDR3 spans 16 residues. V shed 3 bases and J 2 bases; nucleotides not matched to a gene: 7. Germline V gene lookup returns CDR1 KGHSH and CDR2 LQKENI. CDR3 amino acids: CASSPLGGQGAYEQYF. Written as DNA, the CDR3 is TGTGCCAGCTCACCTCTCGGAGGACAGGGGGCCTACGAGCAGTACTTC.

The V gene is TRBV28, the J gene TRBJ2-5; TRBD2 matches 11 bases. CDR3 size: 14 residues. Germline V gene data show CDR1 as MDHEN and CDR2 as SYDVKM. Germline trimming cut 5 bases from V and 5 bases from J; bases unmatched to any gene: 4. The DNA of the CDR3 is TGTGCCAGCAGTCCGAGGACTAGCGGGGAGACCCAGTACTTC. Translated, it gives CASSPRTSGETQYF.

This rearrangement joins TRBV6-2 or TRBV6-3 to TRBJ2-1, with 7 bases that match TRBD2. The CDR3 contains 15 residues. Germline CDR1 reads MNHEY; CDR2 reads SVGEGT. V lost 2 bases and J lost 7; bases outside the gene matches: 8. The CDR3 sequence is CASSYGGRTRNEQFF. CDR3 coding DNA: TGTGCCAGCAGTTACGGCGGGAGAACACGTAATGAGCAGTTCTTC.

This clone was seen a single time. The chain couples TRBV20-1 to TRBJ2-5, with D perhaps matching TRBD2 (5 bases). The V gene lost 3 bases and the J gene lost 2 bases, with 16 bases spanning the gap. Germline V CDR1 and CDR2: DFQATT, SNEGSKA (reference sequence). The CDR3 consists of 15 residues. CDR3 DNA sequence: TGCAGTGCTAGTTCCCCTTCTAGCAATCAAGAGACCCAGTACTTC. Translation gives CSASSPSSNQETQYF.

This sequence joins TRBV30 and TRBJ2-2, with TRBD2 matching over 10 bases. This CDR3 is built from 16 residues. With V trimmed by 3 bases and J by 9 bases, 13 bases remained unmatched. CDR1 and CDR2 (germline): GTSNPN, SVGIG (reference sequence). In nucleotides, the CDR3 is TGTGCCTGGAGCTTGGTAGCGGGAGGCCGGGGGAGGGAGCTGTTTTTT. Protein: CAWSLVAGGRGRELFF.

This rearrangement joins TRBV2 to TRBJ2-4; D is unclear. Germline V gene data show CDR1 as SNHLY and CDR2 as FYNNEI. Trimming left V 3 bases short and J 6 bases short, with 3 bases between. The CDR3 consists of 11 residues. The CDR3 loop is CASSDRNIQYF. DNA of the CDR3: TGTGCCAGCAGTGACCGAAACATTCAGTACTTC. The entire variable domain, with the rest obtained from reference TRBV2 and TRBJ2-4, is as follows: EPEVTQTPSHQVTQMGQEVILRCVPISNHLYFYWYRQILGQKVEFLVSFYNNEISEKSEIFDDQFSVERPDGSNFTLKIRSTKLEDSAMYFCASSDRNIQYFGAGTRLSVL.

This rearrangement joins TRBV27 to TRBJ2-3; D gene unclear. Trimming removed 2 bases from V and 0 bases from J, with 6 bases in between. This CDR3 is 14 amino acids long. Germline CDR1 is MNHEY and CDR2 is SMNVEV (reference sequence). CDR3 in amino acids: CASSLSVSTDTQYF. Written as DNA, the CDR3 is TGTGCCAGCAGTTTAAGCGTGAGCACAGATACGCAGTATTTT.

This sequence joins TRBV12-3 or TRBV12-4 and TRBJ2-5, with a tentative D call TRBD2 (6 bases). Trimming shortened V by 5 bases and J by 11 bases, and 15 bases separated the two germline ends. This CDR3 has 12 amino acids. In DNA form, the CDR3 reads TGTGCCAGCAGTCCGGGAGCCGAAACTCAGTACTTC. This encodes CASSPGAETQYF.

The V call is TRBV6-1, the J call TRBJ2-1, with D tentatively TRBD1 (5 bases). The CDR3 covers 18 residues. Trimming stripped 0 bases from V and 8 bases from J, with 23 bases between. The germline gives CDR1 MNHNS, CDR2 SASEGT. The CDR3 loop is CASSEAVGALGFGDEQFF. The CDR3, as DNA: TGTGCCAGCAGTGAAGCGGTAGGGGCTCTGGGTTTTGGTGATGAGCAGTTCTTC.

This chain connects TRBV7-2 to TRBJ1-3, with D perhaps matching TRBD1 (5 bases). Germline-derived CDR1 and CDR2 are SGHTA and FQGNSA. CDR3 size: 16 residues. Trimming stripped 1 base from V and 1 base from J, with 11 bases between. Written as DNA, the CDR3 is TGTGCCAGCAGCTTAGGACGTCAGGGTTCTGGAAACACCATATATTTT. As protein: CASSLGRQGSGNTIYF.

The rearrangement uses TRBV18 and TRBJ1-1; D is ambiguous. The CDR3 totals 13 residues. Trimming took 3 bases from V and 0 from J, leaving 5 bases between them. Germline V CDR1 and CDR2: KGHSH, LQKENI. CDR3 region: CASSPALNTEAFF. DNA for the CDR3: TGTGCCAGCTCACCGGCCCTGAACACTGAAGCTTTCTTT.

Concerning this clone itself: Compared with germline, one end of the junction differs, possibly owing to a read error. This chain joins TRBV5-6 and TRBJ2-7; D call uncertain. The CDR3 runs 8 residues. Looked up from germline, CDR1 is SGHDT and CDR2 is YYEEEE. The CDR3 DNA reads TGTGCCAGCAGCCCCAATCGGTTC. The encoded protein is CASSPNRF.

This clone was counted between two and nine times. The chain recombines TRBV7-2 with TRBJ2-1; the D gene is possibly TRBD1 (6 bases). This CDR3 spans 15 amino acids. With 3 bases removed from V and 5 bases from J, the gap between germline ends came to 14 bases. CDR1 is SGHTA, CDR2 FQGNSA, per germline. CDR3 loop: CASSFRRGGNNEQFF. CDR3 nucleotides: TGTGCCAGCAGCTTCCGGCGAGGGGGAAACAATGAGCAGTTCTTC.

The CDR3 sequence is CASSQEVRGSGNTIYF. In nucleotides, the CDR3 is TGTGCCAGCAGCCAAGAAGTACGCGGCTCTGGAAACACCATATATTTT. The chain carries TRBV14 and TRBJ1-3, with D unclear. Germline values: CDR1 SGHDN, CDR2 FVKESK. The CDR3 sequence is 16 residues long. The V gene lost 0 bases and the J gene lost 0 bases, with 9 bases spanning the gap. Full variable domain (missing parts from reference TRBV14 and TRBJ1-3): EAGVTQFPSHSVIEKGQTVTLRCDPISGHDNLYWYRRVMGKEIKFLLHFVKESKQDESGMPNNRFLAERTGGTYSTLKVQPAELEDSGVYFCASSQEVRGSGNTIYFGEGSWLTVV.

This chain joins TRBV30 and TRBJ2-7; possible D gene TRBD1, 6 bases. V was clipped by 2 bases and J by 6 bases, with 14 bases between them. The CDR3 contains 13 residues. Germline V gene lookup returns CDR1 GTSNPN and CDR2 SVGIG (reference sequence). For the CDR3, the DNA is TGTGCCTGGAGTCCCGGGACACTGGCCGAGCAGTACTTC. This encodes CAWSPGTLAEQYF.

The chain recombines TRBV5-1 with TRBJ1-1; D may be TRBD1 (5 bases). This CDR3 is 14 amino acids long. The V end lost 3 bases, the J end lost 0 bases, and 9 bases lay between the germline ends. Germline V gives CDR1 SGHRS, CDR2 YFSETQ. The CDR3 coding sequence is TGCGCCAGCAGCTCCAGGGTAATGAACACTGAAGCTTTCTTT. The encoded protein is CASSSRVMNTEAFF.

The V call is TRBV11-2, the J call TRBJ2-5, with TRBD1 identical over 12 bases. J lost 4 bases, V lost 5 bases, and 5 bases had no gene match. This CDR3 contains 15 residues. The germline gives CDR1 SGHAT, CDR2 FQNNGV. The CDR3, as DNA: TGTGCCAGCAGCCCGAAGGGACAGGGGGCAGAGACCCAGTACTTC. It codes for CASSPKGQGAETQYF.

The rearrangement uses TRBV5-1 and TRBJ1-1, with D unresolved. CDR3 length: 16 amino acids. The V gene's germline CDR1 is SGHRS and CDR2 YFSETQ. Deletions cut 0 bases from V and 0 bases from J, with 12 bases between. CDR3 region: CASSLDVGRMNTEAFF. For the CDR3, the DNA is TGCGCCAGCAGCTTGGATGTGGGCCGGATGAACACTGAAGCTTTCTTT.

V is TRBV9 and J is TRBJ2-1; TRBD2 agrees at 7 bases. CDR1 is SGDLS, CDR2 YYNGEE, per germline. The junction had 3 bases not matched to a gene; V was cut back by 0 bases and J by 6 bases. The CDR3 spans 14 residues. The CDR3 nucleotides read TGTGCCAGCAGCGTAGATACGGGAGGCAATGAGCAGTTCTTC. Residues: CASSVDTGGNEQFF.

The chain has TRBV7-6 and TRBJ2-3; TRBD2 matches 10 bases. Trimming at V came to 3 bases and at J to 3 bases, leaving 9 bases not matched to a gene. Germline V CDR1 and CDR2: SGHVS, FNYEAQ. The CDR3 contains 17 residues. The DNA for the CDR3 is TGTGCCAGCAGCTTCGGCGTCAGCGGGAGGGGTACAGATACGCAGTATTTT. It yields the protein CASSFGVSGRGTDTQYF.